This TCR beta chain comes out of a study of control samples from healthy donors and cancer patients. The protocol was immunoSEQ multiplex PCR, while the TCRdb copy is restricted to in-frame clones and leaves out a portion. The sample has 110,000 to 150,000 clones, around 90% seen once. V dropped 9 bases and J dropped 9 bases, with 17 bases sitting between them. Germline CDR1 LNHDA, CDR2 SQIVND (reference sequence). The CDR3 sequence is 13 residues long. This rearrangement joins TRBV19 to TRBJ2-2; the D gene is possibly TRBD1 (6 bases). This sequence originates from a man aged 25 to 40 in good health. Sequencing was done on a sample of blood. CDR3 nucleotide sequence: TGTGCCAGGTGGACAGTTGATATGTGGGAGCTGTTTTTT. It is translated as CARWTVDMWELFF.